This T cell receptor (beta chain) was recorded in a study of blood T cell repertoires in COVID-19. Clones were sequenced by immunoSEQ multiplex PCR, and TCRdb holds only the in-frame ones, with some missing. The sample includes some 150,000 clones, about nine tenths of them seen just once. Germline V gene data show CDR1 as GTSNPN and CDR2 as SVGIG (reference sequence). V shed 4 bases, J shed 1 base, and the junction held 16 bases outside the gene matches. CDR3 size: 18 residues. V and J are TRBV30 and TRBJ2-5; 9 bases match TRBD2. The receptor comes from a man aged 45-65 years with active or convalescent COVID-19. The sample consisted of peripheral blood. In nucleotides, the CDR3 is TGTGCCTGGATCGGGCCCCGCTCCCGAGCGGGAGGCCAAGAGACCCAGTACTTC. The encoded protein is CAWIGPRSRAGGQETQYF. The full variable domain, rest sourced from reference TRBV30 and TRBJ2-5, is SQTIHQWPATLVQPVGSPLSLECTVEGTSNPNLYWYRQAAGRGLQLLFYSVGIGQISSEVPQNLSASRPQDRQFILSSKKLLLSDSGFYLCAWIGPRSRAGGQETQYFGPGTRLLVL.